This record concerns one T cell receptor beta chain sequence. V was cut by 1 base and J by 8 bases, with 16 bases left in between. Germline CDR1 reads WNHNN; CDR2 reads SYGVQD (reference sequence). The CDR3 covers 15 residues. Authors' processing steps: Cell counts per sample came from amplifying reference gene primers. Clones were sequenced by immunoSEQ multiplex PCR, and TCRdb holds only the in-frame ones, with some missing. That table gives V, J and clone size, and the DNA gave D and trimming. This sample yields 450,000 or so clones, of which about 88% are seen a single time; around 0.9% belongs to the top ten. This specimen belongs to a study of blood T cell repertoires in COVID-19. Across the whole study: PBMCs, B-cell-depleted T cells, or T cells were the source of the cDNA or gDNA that made up the material.

Seattle's cohort entered during active infection and was followed longitudinally. The TCR sequence derives from a man younger than 35 with COVID-19, enrolled during active disease. The sequenced sample was peripheral blood. The chain couples TRBV10-1 to TRBJ2-3; D is perhaps TRBD2 (6 bases). CDR3 DNA sequence: TGCGCCAGCAGTGAGTTGGCGGGGCCTGGTGGTACGCAGTATTTT. Translated, it gives CASSELAGPGGTQYF.